The 2 T cell receptor beta chains below were found in one sample sequenced in a study of blood T cells in healthy people across ages. A second PCR, run for about 6 to 11 cycles, used a sample-barcoded 5' primer plus a J-beta primer mix. Via MiXCR, TCRdb re-called the 5' RACE reads, giving one row per CDR3 protein. The sample lists over 1.5 million distinct CDR3 sequences, around 48% occurring once. Material for sequencing was blood. The source is a woman aged 40 to 50 in good health.

The CDR3 protein is CASSQGGVDNTGELFF. The CDR3 DNA sequence: TGTGCCAGCAGCCAAGGTGGGGTGGACAACACCGGGGAGCTGTTTTTT. This chain connects TRBV4-2 to TRBJ2-2; D uncertain. The germline V gene encodes CDR1 LGHNA and CDR2 YNFKEQ. CDR3 length: 16 residues. With 1 base removed from V and 2 bases from J, the gap between germline ends came to 11 bases.

CDR3 amino acids: CASSSLTLQESSYNEQYF. CDR3 bases: TGTGCCAGCAGCTCCCTTACGCTACAGGAGAGCTCCTACAATGAGCAGTACTTC. The chain carries TRBV7-9 and TRBJ2-1, with D possibly TRBD1 on 5 matching bases. The DNA end lines up better with TRBJ2-7; the J call may be wrong. The germline V gene has CDR1 SEHNR and CDR2 FQNEAQ (reference sequence). The CDR3 contains 18 residues.